This entry lists 29 T cell receptor beta chains sequenced from one sample in a study of molecular identifiers for immune sequencing clone quantification. TCRdb re-derived calls from the PCR reads in MiXCR, one entry per CDR3 protein. The sample has a few hundred thousand distinct CDR3 sequences, roughly 24% seen once. The sequenced material came from naive CD8+ T cells from blood, with Jurkat cell RNA spiked in. Subset specified: FACS-sorted CD8+CD4-CCR7+CD45RA+ naive T cells. These receptors all come from a human donor in good health. Some libraries in this study had Jurkat cell RNA spiked in.

Here the CDR3 DNA reads TGTGCCAGTAGTATGGTTGGATCACCCCTCCACTTT. Translation gives CASSMVGSPLHF. The V and J genes are TRBV19 and TRBJ1-6, with D unresolved. Germline V gives CDR1 LNHDA, CDR2 SQIVND (reference sequence). The CDR3 is 12 residues long. V was pared by 3 bases and J by 10 bases, with 7 bases between.

This clonotype has just a few counts. The chain carries TRBV25-1 and TRBJ2-1, with 8 bases lining up with TRBD2. V lost 8 bases to trimming and J lost 6 bases; unmatched junction nucleotides: 9. This CDR3 is 14 amino acids long. Germline V gene lookup returns CDR1 MGHDK and CDR2 SYGVNS. As DNA, the CDR3 is TGTGCCAGCCGTCGGGGGGGCCTTCGCAATGAGCAGTTCTTC. Encoded protein: CASRRGGLRNEQFF.

In this sample, this clonotype turned up many times. V usage is TRBV30 and J usage is TRBJ2-4, with 8 bases identical to TRBD1. The CDR3 length is 14 residues. Germline loops: CDR1 GTSNPN, CDR2 SVGIG (reference sequence). J lost 8 bases, V lost 2 bases, and 8 bases had no gene match. The CDR3 loop is CAWSPGTGLDIQYF. CDR3 nucleotides: TGTGCCTGGAGTCCCGGGACAGGTCTTGACATTCAGTACTTC.

The table lists this clonotype with a few counts. The chain is built from TRBV29-1 and TRBJ2-7, with 8 nucleotides matching TRBD1. The germline V gene encodes CDR1 SQVTM and CDR2 ANQGSEA. The J segment lost 13 bases and the V segment lost 0 bases, leaving 11 bases of the junction unmatched. The CDR3 spans 13 residues. The CDR3 DNA is TGCAGCGTTGAAGATCCGGGGTCCAGGGGGCCCTACTTC. This encodes CSVEDPGSRGPYF.

This clonotype was counted many times. This sequence joins TRBV7-6 and TRBJ2-7, with D maybe TRBD2 (5 bases). The length of the CDR3 is 13 residues. The V gene lost 2 bases and the J gene lost 7 bases, with 12 bases spanning the gap. CDR1 SGHVS and CDR2 FNYEAQ come from the germline V gene. CDR3 nucleotides: TGTGCCAGCAGCTTACGGAGGACGGAAGAGCAGTACTTC. Its translation is CASSLRRTEEQYF.

This chain connects TRBV9 to TRBJ2-2; 7 bases map to TRBD2. The CDR3 consists of 20 residues. Unmatched junction bases numbered 18, after V lost 2 bases and J lost 2 bases. Germline-derived CDR1 and CDR2 are SGDLS and YYNGEE. CDR3 region: CASSVLAGDAGELNTGELFF. For the CDR3, the DNA is TGTGCCAGCAGCGTTTTGGCGGGAGACGCGGGCGAACTCAACACCGGGGAGCTGTTTTTT.

The chain combines TRBV7-9 with TRBJ1-2; D is unresolved. Germline CDR1 reads SEHNR; CDR2 reads FQNEAQ (reference sequence). Trimming cost V 5 bases and J 4 bases, with 11 bases left between them. The CDR3 is 13 amino acids. CDR3 protein: CASSPQGTYGYTF. The CDR3 DNA follows: TGTGCCAGCAGCCCCCAAGGAACCTATGGCTACACCTTC. Together with reference TRBV7-9 and TRBJ1-2, the CDR3 gives the full variable domain: DTGVSQNPRHKITKRGQNVTFRCDPISEHNRLYWYRQTLGQGPEFLTYFQNEAQLEKSRLLSDRFSAERPKGSFSTLEIQRTEQGDSAMYLCASSPQGTYGYTFGSGTRLTVV.

The gene calls are TRBV4-1 and TRBJ2-7; weak D call: TRBD2 (6 bases). V was clipped by 0 bases and J by 5 bases, with 17 bases between them. Germline V lookup: CDR1 MGHRA, CDR2 YSYEKL. CDR3 length equals 16 residues. The CDR3 spells CASSQEGTAGGDEQYF. In nucleotides, the CDR3 is TGCGCCAGCAGCCAAGAGGGGACGGCCGGCGGGGACGAGCAGTACTTC.

This clonotype was counted a single time. Just one base apart from a much larger clone, this may be a read error. The chain recombines TRBV29-1 with TRBJ2-3; D possibly corresponds to TRBD2 (6 bases). The CDR3 has 11 amino acids. V was shortened by 7 bases and J by 6 bases, with 11 bases between the two germline ends. Germline CDR1 and CDR2: SQVTM and ANQGSEA. CDR3 in amino acids: CSAGVFDTQYF. The CDR3 region has the DNA TGCAGCGCGGGGGTGTTCGATACGCAGTATTTT.

The sample holds many counts of this clonotype. V and J are TRBV6-1 and TRBJ2-3, with 8 positions matching TRBD1. This CDR3 is 17 amino acids long. The J segment lost 3 bases and the V segment lost 1 base, leaving 9 bases of the junction unmatched. Germline loops: CDR1 MNHNS, CDR2 SASEGT. DNA of the CDR3: TGTGCCAGCAGTGAAGGACTGGGACAGGCTGTGACAGATACGCAGTATTTT. This encodes CASSEGLGQAVTDTQYF.

Note on this clonotype: The junction shows a germline mismatch at one end, possibly a read error. The genes are TRBV5-3 and TRBJ2-6; no clear D gene. TRBV5-3 is an ORF for which the function is uncertain. The CDR3 is made up of 14 amino acids. CDR3 coding DNA: TGTGCCAGCAGCCTCGACTCTGGGGTCAACGTCCTGACTTTC. Translated: CASSLDSGVNVLTF.

This clonotype was counted only a few times. The rearrangement uses TRBV18 and TRBJ2-7; D is uncertain. This CDR3 region has 14 residues. V gave up 6 bases and J gave up 5 bases, with 17 bases separating them. Germline V gene data show CDR1 as KGHSH and CDR2 as LQKENI. The CDR3 DNA reads as TGTGCCAGCTCGGGTACGAGCTCCCTCAACGAGCAGTACTTC. As protein: CASSGTSSLNEQYF.

This clonotype was picked up many times. This chain links TRBV27 with TRBJ2-5; 13 bases line up with TRBD2. Germline V gene lookup returns CDR1 MNHEY and CDR2 SMNVEV (reference sequence). V was clipped by 5 bases and J by 4 bases; unmatched bases: 4. The CDR3 runs 15 residues. CDR3 sequence reads: CASSPGTSGTETQYF. DNA of the CDR3: TGTGCCAGCAGTCCAGGGACTAGCGGGACAGAGACCCAGTACTTC.

Regarding this clonotype: A read error is possible here, since a much larger clone lies one base away. The chain employs TRBV11-2 and TRBJ2-3; 7 nucleotides agree with TRBD1. The J call is in doubt because the DNA end fits TRBJ1-5 better. From germline, CDR1 is SGHAT and CDR2 FQNNGV. The CDR3 covers 15 residues. The CDR3 is CASNQEGASTDTQHF. The CDR3 DNA sequence: TGTGCCAGCAACCAGGAGGGGGCATCGACAGATACGCAGCATTTT.

J is TRBJ2-7 and V is TRBV5-3; D unresolved. TRBV5-3 falls under the ORF class, with uncertain function. The CDR3 is 15 residues long. V lost 8 bases to trimming and J lost 2 bases, with 20 bases between them. CDR3 region: CASSPRSKLPYEQYF. The CDR3 region has the DNA TGTGCCAGCAGCCCGAGGAGCAAACTCCCCTACGAGCAGTACTTC.

This clonotype occurred many times. This chain links TRBV4-3 with TRBJ1-1, with 8 positions matching TRBD1. The CDR3 totals 17 residues. Trimming cost V 0 bases and J 5 bases; bases outside gene matches: 11. Germline V gene lookup returns CDR1 LGHNA and CDR2 YSLEER. CDR3 loop: CASSQDATGAGMTEAFF. The CDR3 bases are TGCGCCAGCAGCCAAGATGCGACAGGGGCGGGAATGACTGAAGCTTTCTTT.

This chain connects TRBV9 to TRBJ2-2; the D gene is possibly TRBD1 (5 bases). This CDR3 is built from 15 residues. In germline, CDR1 is SGDLS, CDR2 YYNGEE. Trimming cost V 0 bases and J 6 bases, with 12 bases left between them. The CDR3 spells CASSVDGRVSGELFF. CDR3 DNA sequence: TGTGCCAGCAGCGTAGACGGCAGGGTGTCCGGGGAGCTGTTTTTT.

The V call is TRBV10-2, the J call TRBJ1-3; D might be TRBD1 (6 bases). The CDR3 consists of 16 residues. V was cut by 4 bases and J by 4 bases, with 17 bases left in between. CDR1 is WSHSY and CDR2 is SAAADI in the germline V gene. DNA of the CDR3: TGCGCCAGCAGTGGACTTACAGGGTTGGGAGGAAACACCATATATTTT. Residues: CASSGLTGLGGNTIYF.

V is TRBV20-1 and J is TRBJ1-6, with 7 bases identical to TRBD1. V gave up 5 bases and J gave up 5 bases; unmatched junction bases: 9. The CDR3 consists of 15 residues. The V gene's germline CDR1 is DFQATT and CDR2 SNEGSKA (reference sequence). The CDR3 bases are TGCAGTGCTTACCGCCGGGACAGACATAATTCACCCCTCCACTTT. The encoded protein is CSAYRRDRHNSPLHF.

This clonotype has only a few counts. This chain links TRBV7-3 with TRBJ2-3, with D perhaps matching TRBD2 (5 bases). The ends were cut back, 3 bases at V and 5 bases at J, with 12 bases in the middle. Germline assignment: CDR1 SGHTA and CDR2 FQGTGA. The CDR3 contains 14 residues. The CDR3 DNA reads as TGTGCCAGCAGCTTGGTGGGAGAGGAAGATACGCAGTATTTT. It yields the protein CASSLVGEEDTQYF.

In its sample, this clonotype was seen many times. The chain uses TRBV25-1 and TRBJ2-3, with 7 bases matching TRBD2. The CDR3 is 13 amino acids. Germline lookup yields CDR1 MGHDK and CDR2 SYGVNS. V was pared by 7 bases and J by 3 bases, with 4 bases of the junction left unmatched. The CDR3 spells CASITSETDTQYF. DNA for the CDR3: TGTGCCAGCATCACTAGCGAGACAGATACGCAGTATTTT.

The genes are TRBV19 and TRBJ1-1; D perhaps matches TRBD1 (5 bases). Trimming shortened V by 5 bases and J by 5 bases, and 18 bases separated the two germline ends. Per the germline V gene, CDR1 is LNHDA and CDR2 is SQIVND (reference sequence). The CDR3 loop spans 15 amino acids. The CDR3 protein is CASSRLGQGETEAFF. CDR3 DNA: TGTGCCAGTAGTCGTCTGGGGCAGGGAGAGACTGAAGCTTTCTTT.

This rearrangement joins TRBV6-1 to TRBJ1-3; no reliable D call. This CDR3 has 16 amino acids. Germline assignment: CDR1 MNHNS and CDR2 SASEGT. V lost 3 bases to trimming and J lost 0 bases, with 12 bases between them. For the CDR3, the DNA is TGTGCCAGCAGTGATCCTTATCCGTACTCTGGAAACACCATATATTTT. It is translated as CASSDPYPYSGNTIYF.

Turning to this clonotype: This may arise from a read error, as a much more abundant clone is one base away. This chain links TRBV5-1 with TRBJ1-3; unclear D gene. Trimming shortened V by 4 bases and J by 1 base, and 12 bases separated the two germline ends. The germline V gene encodes CDR1 SGHRS and CDR2 YFSETQ. The CDR3 runs to 15 residues. The CDR3 reads CASSVDQSSGNTIYF. CDR3 nucleotide sequence: TGCGCCAGCAGCGTAGACCAGAGTTCTGGAAACACCATATATTTT.

The chain combines TRBV19 with TRBJ2-2; a weak D match, TRBD2 (5 bases). CDR3 length: 14 amino acids. Germline V gene lookup returns CDR1 LNHDA and CDR2 SQIVND (reference sequence). Trimming left V 4 bases short and J 2 bases short, with 8 bases between. CDR3: CASSTGYNTGELFF. As DNA, the CDR3 is TGTGCCAGTAGTACGGGGTACAACACCGGGGAGCTGTTTTTT.

In its sample, this clonotype was seen many times. CDR3 DNA: TGCGCCAGCAGCCAAGTCGAAGATACTAACTATGGCTACACCTTC. Translation: CASSQVEDTNYGYTF. The chain joins TRBV4-3 to TRBJ1-2; D unresolved. V dropped 1 base and J dropped 0 bases, with 9 bases sitting between them. CDR3 size: 15 residues. CDR1 LGHNA and CDR2 YSLEER come from the germline V gene.

This clonotype came up a few times. Possible read error: a much larger clone is one base away. The CDR3 reads CASSVGGPEQYF. CDR3 DNA: TGTGCCAGCAGCGTAGGGGGTCCCGAGCAGTACTTC. This sequence joins TRBV9 and TRBJ2-7, with D unclear. The CDR3 has 12 amino acids. V lost 0 bases to trimming and J lost 6 bases, with 7 bases between them. Germline loops: CDR1 SGDLS, CDR2 YYNGEE.

The CDR3 loop reads CASSQGQGVDTQYF. As DNA, the CDR3 is TGCGCCAGCAGCCAAGGACAGGGGGTAGATACGCAGTATTTT. This chain links TRBV4-3 with TRBJ2-3, with TRBD1 matching over 9 bases. Germline CDR1 reads LGHNA; CDR2 reads YSLEER. Trimming removed 1 base from V and 5 bases from J; junction bases left unmatched: 1. CDR3 length: 14 residues.

Regarding this clonotype: The junction and the germline gene differ at one end; a read error may be behind it. The CDR3 is CVSSSRLAGPSYEQYF. CDR3 DNA: TGTGTCAGCAGTTCGAGACTAGCGGGCCCCTCCTACGAGCAGTACTTC. The gene calls are TRBV28 and TRBJ2-7; TRBD2 matches 10 bases. Germline CDR1 reads MDHEN; CDR2 reads SYDVKM. The CDR3 covers 16 residues. The entire variable domain, with the rest obtained from reference TRBV28 and TRBJ2-7, is as follows: DVKVTQSSRYLVKRTGEKVFLECVQDMDHENMFWYRQDPGLGLRLIYFSYDVKMKEKGDIPEGYSVSREKKERFSLILESASTNQTSMYLCVSSSRLAGPSYEQYFGPGTRLTVT.